This TCR beta chain is drawn from a study of T cells in localized non-small cell lung cancer. Study conclusions and caveats: Within adjacent lung there appeared a median around 60 of the top 100 tumor clones.

Clones were sequenced by immunoSEQ multiplex PCR, and TCRdb holds only the in-frame ones, with some missing. Of several thousand clones listed, about 22% are singletons. The CDR3 runs to 12 residues. The germline V gene has CDR1 SGDLS and CDR2 YYNGEE. Between the trimmed V and J ends, which lost 5 bases and 8 bases, there was a span of 10 bases. This clone qualifies as medium-sized. The antigen is unknown. The chain is built from TRBV9 and TRBJ2-2; D is unclear. The sample consisted of lung tumor tissue, taken before any cancer treatment. This receptor was taken from a man between 18 and 50 years old with stage II lung adenocarcinoma. The CDR3, as DNA: TGTGCCAGCAGTGGCCCTGCGGGGGAGCTGTTTTTT. It is translated as CASSGPAGELFF.